The TCR beta chain under discussion was sequenced for a study of a mutant IDH1 vaccine in newly diagnosed glioma. This clone was observed once. Time point in this sample: baseline, week 1 (first vaccination visit). Treatment of the sample: pre-vaccination baseline after standard-of-care therapy. Only in-frame clones appear in the TCRdb table, and some are missing; sequencing was by immunoSEQ multiplex PCR. The table includes about 59,000 clones, around 92% detected once. From germline, CDR1 is LNHDA and CDR2 SQIVND (reference sequence). The V gene lost 2 bases and the J gene lost 3 bases, with 16 bases spanning the gap. The length of the CDR3 is 16 residues.

The chain recombines TRBV19 with TRBJ1-1; a weak D match, TRBD1 (6 bases). The TCR originated in a man aged 45-65 years with glioma. The material sequenced was PBMCs, taken from a glioma patient treated with radiotherapy, temozolomide or both. The chain's CDR3 is CASSIRGGGLYTEAFF. CDR3 nucleotides: TGTGCCAGTAGTATAAGGGGAGGGGGGCTGTACACTGAAGCTTTCTTT.